This T cell receptor (beta chain) stems from a study of T cells in Graves' hyperthyroidism and ophthalmopathy. Looking at the study overall: Upon initial diagnosis and before any treatment, peripheral blood was collected.

Amplification of TCR beta CDR3 regions used RNA as the template. Initially, a first-round RT-PCR of the TCR CDR3 employed the HTBI primer set. One entry per CDR3 protein, called by TCRdb with MiXCR from the multiplex PCR reads. This sample has about 96,000 distinct CDR3 sequences, with around 52% found just once. With a duration under 2 months, the hyperthyroidism was newly diagnosed in patients aged 18 to 65. Each diagnosis was grounded in clinical symptoms, serum thyroxine and TRAb, thyroid ultrasound, and orbital computed tomography. This CDR3 is 17 amino acids long. V dropped 2 bases and J dropped 8; count of bases not matched to a gene: 17. Germline V gene data show CDR1 as SQVTM and CDR2 as ANQGSEA.

The sequenced sample was blood. This receptor was obtained from a woman in her forties with Graves' hyperthyroidism. The chain combines TRBV29-1 with TRBJ1-2, with 10 bases lining up with TRBD1. In DNA, the CDR3 is TGCAGCGTTGAACGGGACAGGGCAACTGGGACAGGGGAAGGCTACACCTTC. This sequence encodes CSVERDRATGTGEGYTF. Full variable domain (rest looked up from reference TRBV29-1 and TRBJ1-2): SAVISQKPSRDICQRGTSLTIQCQVDSQVTMMFWYRQQPGQSLTLIATANQGSEATYESGFVIDKFPISRPNLTFSTLTVSNMSPEDSSIYLCSVERDRATGTGEGYTFGSGTRLTVV.